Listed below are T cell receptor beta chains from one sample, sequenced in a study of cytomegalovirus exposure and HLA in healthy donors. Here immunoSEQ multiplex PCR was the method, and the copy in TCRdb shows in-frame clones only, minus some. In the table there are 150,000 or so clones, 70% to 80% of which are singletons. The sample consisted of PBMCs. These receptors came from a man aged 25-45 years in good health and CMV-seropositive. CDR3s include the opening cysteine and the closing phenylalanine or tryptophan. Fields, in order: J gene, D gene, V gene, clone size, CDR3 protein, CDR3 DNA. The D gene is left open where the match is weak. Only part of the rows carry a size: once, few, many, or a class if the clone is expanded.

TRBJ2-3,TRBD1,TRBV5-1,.,CASSPDRTDTQYF,TGCGCCAGCAGCCCGGACAGGACCGATACGCAGTATTTT
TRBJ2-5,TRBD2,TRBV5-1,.,CASRPTSGSETQYF,TGCGCCAGCAGACCGACTAGCGGGAGCGAGACCCAGTACTTC
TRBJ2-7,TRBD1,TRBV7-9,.,CASSPRAGGSSSSYEQYF,TGTGCCAGCAGCCCCCGCGCAGGGGGTTCCTCAAGCTCCTACGAGCAGTACTTC
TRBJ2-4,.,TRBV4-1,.,CASSHPPRGTVAKNIQYF,TGCGCCAGCAGCCATCCCCCCAGGGGCACCGTTGCCAAAAACATTCAGTACTTC
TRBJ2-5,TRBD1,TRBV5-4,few,CASSSWTGQQETQYF,TGTGCCAGCAGCTCGTGGACAGGGCAACAAGAGACCCAGTACTTC
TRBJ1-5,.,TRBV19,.,CASSGQGGPQHF,TGTGCCAGTAGTGGGCAAGGGGGGCCCCAGCATTTT
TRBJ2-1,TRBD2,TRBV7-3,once,CASSLWLAARDEQFF,TGTGCCAGCAGCTTATGGCTAGCGGCCAGGGATGAGCAGTTCTTC
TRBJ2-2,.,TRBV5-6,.,CASSLQNPAGELFF,TGTGCCAGCAGCCTACAGAACCCGGCCGGGGAGCTGTTTTTT
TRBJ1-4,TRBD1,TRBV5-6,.,CAGWQQGAEEKLFF,TGTGCCGGATGGCAACAGGGGGCAGAGGAAAAACTGTTTTTT
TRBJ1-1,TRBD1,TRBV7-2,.,CASSLRQGPEAFF,TGTGCCAGCAGCCTAAGACAGGGGCCCGAAGCTTTCTTT
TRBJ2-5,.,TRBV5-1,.,CASSERQVQAQYF,TGCGCCAGCAGCGAGAGACAGGTCCAAGCCCAGTACTTC
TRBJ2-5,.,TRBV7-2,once,CASSLDKETQYF,TGTGCCAGCAGCTTAGACAAAGAGACCCAGTACTTC
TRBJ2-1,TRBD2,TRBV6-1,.,CASRPSGSTPNEQFF,TGTGCCAGCCGGCCTAGCGGGAGCACCCCCAATGAGCAGTTCTTC
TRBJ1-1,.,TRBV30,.,CAWSVLNEAFF,TGTGCCTGGAGTGTACTGAATGAAGCTTTCTTT
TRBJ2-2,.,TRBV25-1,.,CASSEEGGTGELFF,TGTGCCAGCAGTGAAGAGGGTGGGACCGGGGAGCTGTTTTTT
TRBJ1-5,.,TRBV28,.,CASSLGSGNQPQHF,TGTGCCAGCAGTCTAGGTTCAGGCAATCAGCCCCAGCATTTT
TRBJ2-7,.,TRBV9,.,CASSVGTGIIPYEQYF,TGTGCCAGCAGCGTGGGAACAGGGATAATACCCTACGAGCAGTACTTC
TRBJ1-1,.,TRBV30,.,CAWARTEAFF,TGTGCCTGGGCTCGGACTGAAGCTTTCTTT
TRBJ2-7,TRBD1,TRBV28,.,CASGGDRGAYEQYF,TGTGCCAGTGGGGGGGACAGGGGGGCCTACGAGCAGTACTTC
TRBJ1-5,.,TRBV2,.,CASSESGNQPQHF,TGTGCCAGCAGTGAGTCGGGGAATCAGCCCCAGCATTTT
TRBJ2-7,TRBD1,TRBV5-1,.,CASSWGTGRLYEQYF,TGCGCCAGCAGCTGGGGGACAGGGAGGCTCTACGAGCAGTACTTC
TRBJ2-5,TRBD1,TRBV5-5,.,CASSPQPGQGIIETQYF,TGTGCCAGCAGCCCCCAACCGGGACAGGGTATCATAGAGACCCAGTACTTC
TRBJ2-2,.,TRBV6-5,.,CASALGSDTGELFF,TGTGCCAGCGCACTCGGGAGTGACACCGGGGAGCTGTTTTTT
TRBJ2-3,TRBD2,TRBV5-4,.,CASSETSGPSTDTQYF,TGTGCCAGCAGCGAGACTAGCGGTCCTAGCACAGATACGCAGTATTTT
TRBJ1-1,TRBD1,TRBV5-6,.,CASSKTGGTEAFF,TGTGCCAGCAGCAAGACAGGGGGCACTGAAGCTTTCTTT
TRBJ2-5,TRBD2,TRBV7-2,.,CASSVSGTSGRETQYF,TGTGCCAGCAGCGTTTCCGGGACTAGCGGGAGGGAGACCCAGTACTTC
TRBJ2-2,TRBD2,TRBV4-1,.,CASSQAPGTSGRIAGELFF,TGCGCCAGCAGCCAAGCTCCCGGGACTAGCGGGAGAATTGCGGGGGAGCTGTTTTTT
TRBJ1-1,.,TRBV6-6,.,CASSLPLPNTEAFF,TGTGCCAGCAGCCTCCCCCTCCCTAACACTGAAGCTTTCTTT
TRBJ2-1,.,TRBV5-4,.,CASSPGEAYNEQFF,TGTGCCAGCAGCCCGGGAGAGGCCTACAATGAGCAGTTCTTC
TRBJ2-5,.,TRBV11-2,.,CASSLEGSETQYF,TGTGCCAGCAGCTTAGAAGGGAGCGAGACCCAGTACTTC
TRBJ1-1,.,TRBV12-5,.,CASGLGSGSANTEAFF,TGTGCTAGTGGTTTGGGGAGTGGGTCAGCGAACACTGAAGCTTTCTTT
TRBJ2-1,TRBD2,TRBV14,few,CASSLNPGLAQFF,TGTGCCAGCAGCCTTAACCCGGGACTAGCACAGTTCTTC
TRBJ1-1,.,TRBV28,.,CASSIGQKQAFF,TGTGCCAGCAGCATAGGACAGAAACAAGCTTTCTTT
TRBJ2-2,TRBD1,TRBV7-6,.,CASSARTGQNTGELFF,TGTGCCAGCAGCGCTCGGACAGGGCAGAACACCGGGGAGCTGTTTTTT
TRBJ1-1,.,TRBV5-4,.,CASSLYPGWATEAFF,TGTGCCAGCAGCTTGTATCCAGGGTGGGCCACTGAAGCTTTCTTT
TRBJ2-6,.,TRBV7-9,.,CSSSLVARLSGANVLTF,TGTTCCAGCAGCTTAGTGGCGCGGCTCTCTGGGGCCAACGTCCTGACTTTC
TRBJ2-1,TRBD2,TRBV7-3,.,CASSPTSGGSEQFF,TGTGCCAGCAGCCCGACTAGCGGTGGATCTGAGCAGTTCTTC
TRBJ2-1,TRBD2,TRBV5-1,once,CASSLVAGEVNEQFF,TGCGCCAGCAGCTTGGTTGCGGGAGAGGTTAATGAGCAGTTCTTC
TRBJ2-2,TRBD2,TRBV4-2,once,CASSQELAGGGTGELFF,TGTGCCAGCAGCCAAGAACTAGCGGGAGGAGGCACCGGGGAGCTGTTTTTT
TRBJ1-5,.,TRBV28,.,CASSLSRAQPQHF,TGTGCCAGCAGTTTAAGCAGGGCGCAGCCCCAGCATTTT
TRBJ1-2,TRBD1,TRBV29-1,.,CSADRRDRGGGYTF,TGCAGCGCCGACCGCCGGGACAGGGGTGGCGGCTACACCTTC
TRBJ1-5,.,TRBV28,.,CASSPDFRVSQPQHF,TGTGCCAGCAGCCCGGACTTTAGGGTTTCTCAGCCCCAGCATTTT
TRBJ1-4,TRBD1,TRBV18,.,CASSIFGQGGDEKLFF,TGTGCCAGCTCAATTTTCGGACAGGGCGGGGATGAAAAACTGTTTTTT
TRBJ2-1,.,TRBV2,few,CASSEAPETEQFF,TGTGCCAGCAGTGAAGCGCCAGAGACAGAGCAGTTCTTC
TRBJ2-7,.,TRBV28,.,CASSLFLRTYEQYF,TGTGCCAGCAGTTTATTCCTACGAACCTACGAGCAGTACTTC
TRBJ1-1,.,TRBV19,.,CASSITEGDTEAFF,TGTGCCAGTAGTATAACGGAGGGAGACACTGAAGCTTTCTTT
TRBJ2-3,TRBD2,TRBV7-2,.,CASSLAASGRTDTQYF,TGTGCCAGCAGCTTAGCTGCTAGCGGCCGCACAGATACGCAGTATTTT
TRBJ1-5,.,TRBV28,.,CASSTVPVLSNQPQHF,TGTGCCAGCAGTACCGTTCCAGTCCTTAGCAATCAGCCCCAGCATTTT
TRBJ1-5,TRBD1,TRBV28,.,CACSLEGQGAAQPQHF,TGTGCCTGCAGTTTGGAGGGACAGGGGGCCGCACAGCCCCAGCATTTT
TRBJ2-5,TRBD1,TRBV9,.,CASSVGQGVETQYF,TGTGCCAGCAGCGTAGGACAGGGAGTGGAGACCCAGTACTTC
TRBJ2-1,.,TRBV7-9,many,CASSLVGQGFYNEQFF,TGTGCCAGCAGCTTAGTCGGGCAGGGGTTCTACAATGAGCAGTTCTTC
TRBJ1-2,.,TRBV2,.,CASSEVVLQGVGYTF,TGTGCCAGCAGTGAAGTGGTGCTACAGGGCGTTGGCTACACCTTC
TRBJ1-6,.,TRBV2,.,CASRERSSYNSPLHF,TGTGCCAGCAGGGAGAGGAGCTCCTATAATTCACCCCTCCACTTT
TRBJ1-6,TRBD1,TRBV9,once,CASSGATGGARSPLHF,TGTGCCAGCAGCGGCGCCACAGGGGGCGCGAGATCACCCCTCCACTTT
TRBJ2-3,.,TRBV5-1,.,CASRVAASTDTQYF,TGCGCCAGCAGGGTAGCGGCAAGCACAGATACGCAGTATTTT
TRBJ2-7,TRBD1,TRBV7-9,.,CASSRQTGVGEQYF,TGTGCCAGCAGCCGACAGACAGGGGTCGGCGAGCAGTACTTC
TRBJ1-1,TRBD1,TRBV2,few,CASIQDRGDTEAFF,TGTGCCAGCATTCAAGACAGGGGAGACACTGAAGCTTTCTTT
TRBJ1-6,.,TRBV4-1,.,CASSQAGDNSPLHF,TGCGCCAGCAGCCAAGCCGGGGATAATTCACCCCTCCACTTT
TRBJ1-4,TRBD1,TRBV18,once,CASSPQGASYEKLFF,TGTGCCAGCTCACCACAGGGGGCGTCATATGAAAAACTGTTTTTT